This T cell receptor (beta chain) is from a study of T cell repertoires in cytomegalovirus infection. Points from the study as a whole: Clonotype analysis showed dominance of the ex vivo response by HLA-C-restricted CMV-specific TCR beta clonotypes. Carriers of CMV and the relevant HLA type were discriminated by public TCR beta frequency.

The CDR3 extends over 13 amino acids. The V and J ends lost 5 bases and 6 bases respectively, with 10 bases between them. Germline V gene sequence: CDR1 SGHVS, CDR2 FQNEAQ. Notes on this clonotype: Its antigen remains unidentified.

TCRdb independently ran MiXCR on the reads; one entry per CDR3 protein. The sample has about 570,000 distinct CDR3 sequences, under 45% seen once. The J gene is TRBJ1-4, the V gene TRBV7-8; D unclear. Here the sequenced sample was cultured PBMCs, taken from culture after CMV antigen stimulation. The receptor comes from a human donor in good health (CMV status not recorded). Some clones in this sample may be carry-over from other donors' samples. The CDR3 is CASSAGFYEKLFF. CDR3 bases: TGTGCCAGCAGCGCCGGGTTCTATGAAAAACTGTTTTTT.